The text below deals with one T cell receptor (beta chain). This clone has only a few counts. The clone's antigen remains unknown. No much larger clone is present one base from it, and per-base qualities are unavailable. The CDR3 has 14 amino acids, counting the end cysteine and phenylalanine. Only CDR3 DNA remains: 42 bases, in frame from the first base. Clipping removes 9 bases from V and 1 base from J, with 6 as the unmatched junction base count. Sequences MNHEY (CDR1) and SVGAGI (CDR2) are obtained from the germline V gene. This sample's time point label indicates: about 28 days (+/-7) after the second vaccine dose. Because spike-specific TCR depth and breadth did not differ between the two schedules, AZD1222 recipients who got a second dose at roughly 4 weeks were pooled with those who got a second dose at roughly 12 weeks. The vaccinee samples were drawn from two UK trials, COV001 and COV002, one of which was a single-blind randomized controlled phase 2/3 trial testing AZD1222 (ChAdOx1 nCoV-19) in healthy adults. Trial participant PBMC samples were collected at day 0 and day 28 after the second dose for TCRbeta chain sequencing.

The CDR3 regions of human TCRbeta chains were analyzed by immunosequencing. The published analysis was carried out like this. Repertoire TCRs were matched against a reference library of SARS-CoV-2-specific TCRs generated with the MIRA antigen-specificity platform. Breadth was defined as the fraction of unique TCRs that were SARS-CoV-2-associated. Depth was defined as the fraction of total T cells that were SARS-CoV-2-associated. Each spike-specific TCR was assigned to its reactive spike region and to a CD4 or CD8 class using the MIRA data. Log10-transformed breadth and depth values were compared by one-way ANOVA with Sidak's multiple comparisons tests. Not all clones reach the TCRdb copy of this immuneACCESS table, which keeps in-frame sequences only. Checked studies attribute under half of the gap to unresolved V genes and leave the rest unexplained. That table furnishes V, J and clone size, whereas the DNA furnished D and trimming. Counted in this sample were about 73,000 clones; about 88% of them appeared once. The ten largest clones represent 9.3% of the sample.

The sample belongs to a study of T cell responses to AZD1222 COVID-19 vaccine listed by TCRdb under 2021. Concerning the study at large: TCR sequencing was performed for more than 230 trial participants, of whom 200 to 210 were given two doses of AZD1222 and around 25 were given two doses of MenACWY control vaccine. Trial participants were enrolled by age into 18-55, 56-69 and 70-plus year subgroups, with around 140, 26 and 57 TCR-sequenced participants respectively. Overall results and qualifications from the work: No day 14 peak-response samples were available, so repertoires were characterized only after the peak T cell response. Reportedly, close to half of the unique spike-specific TCRs recognized epitopes lying outside the regions that are mutated in the B.1.351 and B.1.1.7 variants. After two AZD1222 doses, both the breadth and the depth of spike-specific TCRs were significantly higher than at day 0 and than in MenACWY recipients. The 56-69-year group was small, and its depth increase did not reach significance, likely because of low power. Conclusions about previously exposed vaccinees were limited because only six AZD1222 recipients were SARS-CoV-2 seropositive at baseline. Participants were mostly white British, with more females than males. The authors suggested clonal diversity may have been underestimated. CD4 TCRs associated with the vaccine covered the entire spike protein, and the dominant responses were in regions 160-218 and 743-854.

The TCR was taken from an adult who received the AZD1222 COVID-19 vaccine. Recombination joined TRBV6-5 with TRBJ2-1; TRBD2 lines up with 7 middle nucleotides. Sequenced material: peripheral blood, taken 28 days after the second AZD1222 dose. The base sequence is TGTGCCAGTCGTAAGCGGGAATCCTACAATGAGCAGTTCTTC. The encoded protein is CASRKRESYNEQFF.